This T cell receptor (beta chain) appears in the sequencing data of a study of blood T cell repertoires in COVID-19. Seattle-derived patients entered the study during active infection and were followed longitudinally. Repertoires were generated with immunoSEQ multiplex PCR, while TCRdb's copy carries only in-frame clones and drops some. The sample shows under 250,000 clones, roughly 88% of them seen only once. The TCR comes from a man between 50 and 59 years old with COVID-19, enrolled during active disease. Input material: peripheral blood.

CDR3 DNA sequence: TGCAGCGTTGATTATGGCAGGGGGTGGGACGAGCAGTACTTC. Translated: CSVDYGRGWDEQYF. J is TRBJ2-7 and V is TRBV29-1; 7 nucleotides match TRBD1. With V trimmed by 3 bases and J by 5 bases, 10 bases remained unmatched. Germline values: CDR1 SQVTM, CDR2 ANQGSEA. The CDR3 length is 14 residues.